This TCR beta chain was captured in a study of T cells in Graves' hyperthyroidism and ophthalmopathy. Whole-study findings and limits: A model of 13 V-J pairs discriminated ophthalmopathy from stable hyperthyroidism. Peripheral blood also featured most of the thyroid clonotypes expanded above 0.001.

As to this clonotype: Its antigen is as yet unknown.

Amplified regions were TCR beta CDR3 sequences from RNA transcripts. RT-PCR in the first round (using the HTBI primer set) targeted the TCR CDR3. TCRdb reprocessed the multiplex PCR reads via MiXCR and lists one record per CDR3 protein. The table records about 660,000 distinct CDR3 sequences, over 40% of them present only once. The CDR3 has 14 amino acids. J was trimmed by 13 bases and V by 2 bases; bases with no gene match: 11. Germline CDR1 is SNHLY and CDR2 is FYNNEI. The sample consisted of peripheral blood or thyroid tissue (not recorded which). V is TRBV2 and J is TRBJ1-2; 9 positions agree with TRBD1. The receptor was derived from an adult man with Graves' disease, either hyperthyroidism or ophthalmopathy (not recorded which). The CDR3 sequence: CASSELGTGTDFTF. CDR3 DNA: TGTGCCAGCAGTGAATTGGGGACAGGGACAGACTTCACCTTC.